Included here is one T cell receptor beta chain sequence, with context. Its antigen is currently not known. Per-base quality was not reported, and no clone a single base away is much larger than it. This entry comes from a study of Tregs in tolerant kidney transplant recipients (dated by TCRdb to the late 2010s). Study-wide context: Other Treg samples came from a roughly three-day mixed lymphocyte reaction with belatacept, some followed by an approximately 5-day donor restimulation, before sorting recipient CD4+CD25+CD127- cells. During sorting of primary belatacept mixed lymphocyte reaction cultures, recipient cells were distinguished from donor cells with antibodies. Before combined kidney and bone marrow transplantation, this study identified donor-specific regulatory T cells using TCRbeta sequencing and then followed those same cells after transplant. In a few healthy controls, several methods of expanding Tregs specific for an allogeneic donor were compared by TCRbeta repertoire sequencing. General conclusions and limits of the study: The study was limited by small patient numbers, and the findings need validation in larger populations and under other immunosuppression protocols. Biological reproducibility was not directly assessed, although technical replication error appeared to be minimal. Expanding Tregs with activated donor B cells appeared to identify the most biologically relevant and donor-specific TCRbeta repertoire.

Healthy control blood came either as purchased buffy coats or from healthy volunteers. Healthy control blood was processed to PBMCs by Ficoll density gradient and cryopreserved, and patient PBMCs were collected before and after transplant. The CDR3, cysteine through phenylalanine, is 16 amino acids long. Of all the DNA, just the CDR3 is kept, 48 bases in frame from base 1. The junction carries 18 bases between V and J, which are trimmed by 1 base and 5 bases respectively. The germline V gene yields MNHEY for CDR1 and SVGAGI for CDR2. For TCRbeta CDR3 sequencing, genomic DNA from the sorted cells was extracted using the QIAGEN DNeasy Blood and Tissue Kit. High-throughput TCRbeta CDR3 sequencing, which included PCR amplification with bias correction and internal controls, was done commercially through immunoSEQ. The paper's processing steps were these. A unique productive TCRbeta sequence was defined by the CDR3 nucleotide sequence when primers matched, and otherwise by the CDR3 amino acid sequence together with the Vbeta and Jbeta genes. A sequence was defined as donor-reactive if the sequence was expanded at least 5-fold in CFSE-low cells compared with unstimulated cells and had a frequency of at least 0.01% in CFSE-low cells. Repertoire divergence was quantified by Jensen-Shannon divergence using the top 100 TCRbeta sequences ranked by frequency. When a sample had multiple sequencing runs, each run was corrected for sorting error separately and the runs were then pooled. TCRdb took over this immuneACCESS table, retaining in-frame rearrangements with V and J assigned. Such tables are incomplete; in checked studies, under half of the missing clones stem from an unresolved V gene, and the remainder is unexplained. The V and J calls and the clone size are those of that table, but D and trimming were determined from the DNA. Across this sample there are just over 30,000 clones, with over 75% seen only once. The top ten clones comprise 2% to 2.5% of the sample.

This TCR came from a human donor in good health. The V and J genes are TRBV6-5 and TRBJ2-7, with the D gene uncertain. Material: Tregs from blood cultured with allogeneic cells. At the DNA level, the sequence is TGTGCCAGCAGTTACTTGGGCAGCCCCTTGGGAAACGAGCAGTACTTC. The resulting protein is CASSYLGSPLGNEQYF.